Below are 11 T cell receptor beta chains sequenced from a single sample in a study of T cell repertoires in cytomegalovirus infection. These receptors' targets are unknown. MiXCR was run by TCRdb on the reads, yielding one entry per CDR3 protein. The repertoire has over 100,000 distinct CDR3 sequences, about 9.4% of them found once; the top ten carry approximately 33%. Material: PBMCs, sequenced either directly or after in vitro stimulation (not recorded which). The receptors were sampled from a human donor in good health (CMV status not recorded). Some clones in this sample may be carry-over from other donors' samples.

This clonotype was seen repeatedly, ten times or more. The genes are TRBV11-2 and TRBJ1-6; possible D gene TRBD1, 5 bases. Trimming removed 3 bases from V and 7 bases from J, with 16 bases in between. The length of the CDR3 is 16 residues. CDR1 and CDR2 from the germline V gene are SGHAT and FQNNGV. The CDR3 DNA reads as TGTGCCAGCAGCTTGGGTACTCAGGGTACCAATTCACCCCTCCACTTT. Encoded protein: CASSLGTQGTNSPLHF.

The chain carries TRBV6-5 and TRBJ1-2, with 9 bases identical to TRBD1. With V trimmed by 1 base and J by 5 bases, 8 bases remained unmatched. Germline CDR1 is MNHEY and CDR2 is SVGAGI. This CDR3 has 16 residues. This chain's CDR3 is CASSYWADRGGYGYTF. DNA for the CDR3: TGTGCCAGCAGTTACTGGGCGGACAGGGGAGGTTATGGCTACACCTTC.

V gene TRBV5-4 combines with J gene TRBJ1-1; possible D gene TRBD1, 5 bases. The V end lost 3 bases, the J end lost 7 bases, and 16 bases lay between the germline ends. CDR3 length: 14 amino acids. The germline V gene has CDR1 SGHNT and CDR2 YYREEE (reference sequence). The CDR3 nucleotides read TGTGCCAGCAGCTCCTTAGACGGGGGAGGTGAAGCTTTCTTT. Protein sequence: CASSSLDGGGEAFF.

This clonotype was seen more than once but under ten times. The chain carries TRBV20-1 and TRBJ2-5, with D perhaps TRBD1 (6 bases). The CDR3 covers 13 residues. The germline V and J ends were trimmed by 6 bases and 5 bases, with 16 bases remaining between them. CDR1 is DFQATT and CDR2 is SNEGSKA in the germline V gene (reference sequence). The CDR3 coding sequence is TGCAGTGCCTCCGAAACAGGGATGGAGACCCAGTACTTC. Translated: CSASETGMETQYF.

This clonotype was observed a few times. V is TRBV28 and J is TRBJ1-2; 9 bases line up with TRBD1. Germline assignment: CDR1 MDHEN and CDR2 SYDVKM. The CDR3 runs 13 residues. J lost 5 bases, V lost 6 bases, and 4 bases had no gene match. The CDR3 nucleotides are TGTGCCAGCAGCCCAGGGACAGGGTATGGCTACACCTTC. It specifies CASSPGTGYGYTF.

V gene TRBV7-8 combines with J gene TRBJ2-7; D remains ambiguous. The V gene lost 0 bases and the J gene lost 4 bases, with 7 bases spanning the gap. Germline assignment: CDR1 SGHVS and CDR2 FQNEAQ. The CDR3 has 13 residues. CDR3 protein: CASSLANRYEQYF. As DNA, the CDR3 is TGTGCCAGCAGCTTAGCGAACCGGTACGAGCAGTACTTC.

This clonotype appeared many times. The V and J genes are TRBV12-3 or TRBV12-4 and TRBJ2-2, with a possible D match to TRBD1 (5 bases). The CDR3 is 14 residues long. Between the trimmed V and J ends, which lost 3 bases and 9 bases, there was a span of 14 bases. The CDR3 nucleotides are TGTGCCAGCAGTTTGGTGACTGGGGCTTGGGAGCTGTTTTTT. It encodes CASSLVTGAWELFF.

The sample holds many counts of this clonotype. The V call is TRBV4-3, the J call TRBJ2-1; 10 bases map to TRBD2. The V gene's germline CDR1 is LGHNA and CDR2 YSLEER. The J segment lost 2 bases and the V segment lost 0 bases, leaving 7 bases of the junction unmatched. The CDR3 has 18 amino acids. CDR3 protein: CASSQEAPLAGAYNEQFF. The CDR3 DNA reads TGCGCCAGCAGCCAAGAAGCCCCCCTAGCGGGAGCCTACAATGAGCAGTTCTTC.

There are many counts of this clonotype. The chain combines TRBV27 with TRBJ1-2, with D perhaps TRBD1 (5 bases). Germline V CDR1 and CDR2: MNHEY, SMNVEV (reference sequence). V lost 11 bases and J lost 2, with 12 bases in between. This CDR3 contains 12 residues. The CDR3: CACRGGNYGYTF. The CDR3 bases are TGTGCCTGCCGGGGGGGAAACTATGGCTACACCTTC.

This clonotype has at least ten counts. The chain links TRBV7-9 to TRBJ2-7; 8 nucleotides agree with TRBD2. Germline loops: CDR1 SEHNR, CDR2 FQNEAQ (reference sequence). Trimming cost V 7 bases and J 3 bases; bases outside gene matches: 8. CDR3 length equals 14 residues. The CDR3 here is CASTGGGANYEQYV. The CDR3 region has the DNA TGTGCCAGCACCGGGGGGGGCGCGAACTACGAGCAGTACGTC.

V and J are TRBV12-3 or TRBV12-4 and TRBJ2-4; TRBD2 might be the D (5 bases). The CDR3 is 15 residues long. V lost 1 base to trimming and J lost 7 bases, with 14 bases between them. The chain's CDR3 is CASSLESSGYNIQYF. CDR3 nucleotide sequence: TGTGCCAGCAGTTTAGAGAGTTCGGGGTATAACATTCAGTACTTC.